This T cell receptor beta chain is drawn from a study of shared clonotypes between healthy human individuals. Of note for this clone: The target antigen is unknown.

J gave up 5 bases and V 3 bases, and 9 bases lay outside the gene matches. The CDR3 totals 15 residues. Germline values: CDR1 MNHEY, CDR2 SMNVEV (reference sequence). General study results and limits: Compared with memory subsets, naive subsets generally had larger estimated richness. Sequencing depth was expected to influence donor clonotype sharing. Sharing across four donors was highest in naive CD4 (around 5%) and lowest in memory CD8 (roughly 0.4%).

Sequencing was performed with immunoSEQ multiplex PCR; in TCRdb, only in-frame clones are kept and a portion is missing. The sample contains under 1,900,000 clones, 98% to 99% of which appear only once. The chain couples TRBV27 to TRBJ2-5; 7 bases are a match to TRBD2. The source is a young man in good health. The sample taken for sequencing was naive CD4+ T cells sorted from blood. Subset here: CD45RA+ positively selected. CDR3 region: CASSFSSWGGETQYF. The CDR3 region has the DNA TGTGCCAGCAGTTTCTCGTCGTGGGGAGGGGAGACCCAGTACTTC.